This T cell receptor beta chain is from a study of blood T cell repertoires in COVID-19. Assay: immunoSEQ multiplex PCR; the TCRdb copy retains only in-frame clones and omits some. The repertoire holds some 150,000 clones, with 89% as singletons. CDR1 is MDHEN, CDR2 SYDVKM, per germline. The CDR3 is made up of 16 amino acids. The V end was cut by 4 bases, the J end by 3 bases, with 15 bases between. This TCR was recovered from a woman in her late teens or twenties who had recovered from COVID-19. The rearrangement uses TRBV28 and TRBJ1-4, with no clear D. Sequencing used PBMCs or T cells enriched from blood (not recorded which). For the CDR3, the DNA is TGTGCCAGCAGTTCCCACCCGGGGATGGCTAATGAAAAACTGTTTTTT. Translated, it gives CASSSHPGMANEKLFF.